Each of the 15 T cell receptor beta chains below was sequenced from the same sample in a study of cytotoxic CD8 clonotypes in ibrutinib-treated CLL. The assay was immunoSEQ multiplex PCR, and TCRdb's table has in-frame clones only and misses some. The repertoire holds about 30,000 clones, with approximately 54% as singletons. The sample in question was PBMCs, obtained before ibrutinib treatment. These receptors were obtained from a human donor with chronic lymphocytic leukemia.

The CDR3 is CASSYTGTSGRAVQYF. CDR3 DNA: TGTGCCAGCAGTTATACCGGGACTAGCGGGAGGGCGGTCCAGTACTTC. The chain joins TRBV7-9 to TRBJ2-5; TRBD2 agrees at 16 bases. Germline lookup yields CDR1 SEHNR and CDR2 FQNEAQ (reference sequence). V lost 6 bases and J lost 10; bases outside the gene matches: 11. The CDR3 length is 16 residues.

This chain links TRBV10-2 with TRBJ2-1, with D maybe TRBD1 (6 bases). CDR1 and CDR2 (germline): WSHSY, SAAADI. V was cut by 0 bases and J by 2 bases, with 14 bases left in between. The CDR3 length is 17 residues. CDR3 sequence: CASSESGAAPTYNEQFF. As DNA, the CDR3 is TGCGCCAGCAGTGAGTCGGGGGCGGCGCCGACCTACAATGAGCAGTTCTTC.

The V gene is TRBV4-1, the J gene TRBJ2-5; 9 nucleotides agree with TRBD2. V dropped 0 bases and J dropped 3; count of bases not matched to a gene: 14. The germline V gene encodes CDR1 MGHRA and CDR2 YSYEKL. This CDR3 spans 19 amino acids. The CDR3 protein is CASSQEVTSGRPREETQYF. The DNA of the CDR3 is TGCGCCAGCAGCCAAGAGGTAACTAGCGGGCGGCCGCGAGAAGAGACCCAGTACTTC.

By share, this clone counts as medium-sized. The chain combines TRBV18 with TRBJ2-2; TRBD1 aligns across 8 bases. After removal of 6 bases from V and 3 bases from J, the junction contained 6 bases not matched to a gene. The CDR3 is 15 amino acids. CDR1 KGHSH and CDR2 LQKENI come from the germline V gene. CDR3 DNA sequence: TGTGCCAGCTCGAGGGACAGGATGGACACCGGGGAGCTGTTTTTT. Its translation: CASSRDRMDTGELFF. The variable domain in full, with the rest retrieved from reference TRBV18 and TRBJ2-2, is NAGVMQNPRHLVRRRGQEARLRCSPMKGHSHVYWYRQLPEEGLKFMVYLQKENIIDESGMPKERFSAEFPKEGPSILRIQQVVRGDSAAYFCASSRDRMDTGELFFGEGSRLTVL.

The V and J genes are TRBV25-1 and TRBJ2-1, with D possibly matching TRBD1 (6 bases). The CDR3 spans 15 residues. Per germline, CDR1 MGHDK and CDR2 SYGVNS. Trimming stripped 2 bases from V and 6 bases from J, with 14 bases between. The CDR3 DNA follows: TGTGCCAGCAGTGAACCAGGGGATCTCGGCAATGAGCAGTTCTTC. Protein: CASSEPGDLGNEQFF.

This clone was detected only a few times. This sequence joins TRBV19 and TRBJ1-5, with 7 bases aligning to TRBD1. The length of the CDR3 is 13 residues. V shed 8 bases and J 7 bases; nucleotides not matched to a gene: 8. Germline V gene data show CDR1 as LNHDA and CDR2 as SQIVND (reference sequence). CDR3 sequence (DNA): TGTGCCAGTGCCAGGGGGATCGGGCAGCCCCAGCATTTT. Encoded protein: CASARGIGQPQHF.

This rearrangement joins TRBV28 to TRBJ2-7; TRBD2 is a possible D gene (6 bases). Trimming pared 3 bases from V and 2 bases from J, leaving 14 bases between. The CDR3 has 15 amino acids. Germline loops: CDR1 MDHEN, CDR2 SYDVKM. The CDR3 DNA is TGTGCCAGCAGTTTGGTCGGGAGTGCAACCTACGAGCAGTACTTC. Protein: CASSLVGSATYEQYF. Using reference TRBV28 and TRBJ2-7 for the parts outside the CDR3, the full variable domain is DVKVTQSSRYLVKRTGEKVFLECVQDMDHENMFWYRQDPGLGLRLIYFSYDVKMKEKGDIPEGYSVSREKKERFSLILESASTNQTSMYLCASSLVGSATYEQYFGPGTRLTVT.

This chain uses TRBV5-1 with TRBJ2-3; D is perhaps TRBD2 (5 bases). Germline loops: CDR1 SGHRS, CDR2 YFSETQ. The CDR3 consists of 15 residues. Between the trimmed V and J ends, which lost 1 base and 0 bases, there was a span of 9 bases. CDR3 loop: CASSLTAVSTDTQYF. The CDR3 DNA reads TGCGCCAGCAGCTTGACAGCGGTTAGCACAGATACGCAGTATTTT.

This clone was observed a few times. The genes are TRBV6-1 and TRBJ2-2; possibly TRBD2 for D (5 bases). V was pared by 0 bases and J by 9 bases, with 8 bases between. Looked up from germline, CDR1 is MNHNS and CDR2 is SASEGT. The CDR3 consists of 13 residues. The CDR3 DNA follows: TGTGCCAGCAGTGAAGCTTCGGGAAGGGAGCTGTTTTTT. Translated, it gives CASSEASGRELFF.

The V and J genes are TRBV4-2 and TRBJ2-7; 7 nucleotides align to TRBD2. The V gene's germline CDR1 is LGHNA and CDR2 YNFKEQ. The CDR3 length is 14 residues. Losses at the gene ends were 6 bases for V and 1 base for J; bases not matched to a gene: 6. The CDR3 region is CASRDVSGSYEQYF. CDR3 sequence (DNA): TGTGCCAGCAGGGACGTTAGCGGGTCCTACGAGCAGTACTTC.

This clone showed up just a few times. Within the sample, other DNA sequences also encode this same CDR3. The CDR3 DNA reads as TGTGCCAGCAGCTTAGCAGGTGGGGGCTACACCTTC. The encoded protein is CASSLAGGGYTF. J is TRBJ1-2 and V is TRBV7-9, with no clear D. CDR1 and CDR2 (germline): SEHNR, FQNEAQ (reference sequence). The CDR3 has 12 amino acids. V gave up 0 bases and J gave up 8 bases, with 7 bases separating them.

V and J are TRBV7-2 and TRBJ1-1, with a possible D match to TRBD1 (5 bases). The CDR3 has 11 residues. In germline, CDR1 is SGHTA, CDR2 FQGNSA. Trimming took 3 bases from V and 8 from J, leaving 7 bases between them. The CDR3: CASSFRDEAFF. The DNA of the CDR3 is TGTGCCAGCAGCTTTCGGGACGAAGCTTTCTTT. The full variable domain, in which reference TRBV7-2 and TRBJ1-1 provide the parts outside the CDR3, is GAGVSQSPSNKVTEKGKDVELRCDPISGHTALYWYRQSLGQGLEFLIYFQGNSAPDKSGLPSDRFSAERTGGSVSTLTIQRTQQEDSAVYLCASSFRDEAFFGQGTRLTVV.

V is TRBV7-6 and J is TRBJ1-2; the match to TRBD1 covers 8 bases. The CDR3 covers 14 residues. Germline-derived CDR1 and CDR2 are SGHVS and FNYEAQ. The V gene end was trimmed by 3 bases and the J gene end by 6 bases; junction bases not matched to a gene: 6. This CDR3 is CASSFGQGSNGYTF. CDR3 nucleotides: TGTGCCAGCAGCTTTGGACAGGGCAGTAATGGCTACACCTTC. The full variable domain, its missing parts supplied by reference TRBV7-6 and TRBJ1-2, is GAGVSQSPRYKVTKRGQDVALRCDPISGHVSLYWYRQALGQGPEFLTYFNYEAQQDKSGLPNDRFSAERPEGSISTLTIQRTEQRDSAMYRCASSFGQGSNGYTFGSGTRLTVV.

The chain links TRBV6-5 to TRBJ2-5; 10 nucleotides align to TRBD2. The germline V gene has CDR1 MNHEY and CDR2 SVGAGI. J gave up 5 bases and V 2 bases, and 8 bases lay outside the gene matches. This CDR3 spans 16 amino acids. CDR3 loop: CASSYSLAGVEETQYF. For the CDR3, the DNA is TGTGCCAGCAGTTACAGTCTAGCGGGAGTAGAGGAGACCCAGTACTTC.

This chain links TRBV4-1 with TRBJ2-3; D remains unclear. V was shortened by 1 base and J by 0 bases, with 14 bases between the two germline ends. Germline V gives CDR1 MGHRA, CDR2 YSYEKL. The CDR3 runs 17 residues. The CDR3 region is CASSQARGLRSTDTQYF. The CDR3 coding sequence is TGCGCCAGCAGCCAAGCCCGAGGCCTGCGGAGCACAGATACGCAGTATTTT.